This paragraph covers one T cell receptor (beta chain) sequence. The data belong to a study of OX40 agonist ivuxolimab in advanced cancers. Background on the study: Eligibility admitted prior anti-PD-1, anti-PD-L1 or anti-CTLA-4 therapy; 35% to 40% had some.

The J segment lost 9 bases and the V segment lost 0 bases, leaving 7 bases of the junction unmatched. Per the germline V gene, CDR1 is SGHRS and CDR2 is YFSETQ. CDR3 length equals 16 residues. Generated by immunoSEQ multiplex PCR, the TCRdb table keeps only in-frame clones and is missing some. Of 70,000 to 95,000 clones listed, around nine tenths were seen once; the top ten hold around 6.5%. The chain employs TRBV5-1 and TRBJ1-6; 9 bases are shared with TRBD1. The specimen comprised CD4+ or CD8+ T cells sorted from blood, sampled in a trial of the OX40 agonist ivuxolimab. The source of this sequence is an adult with an advanced solid tumor such as melanoma, head and neck, liver or kidney cancer. The CDR3 region is CASSLAGQGRGSPLHF. For the CDR3, the DNA is TGCGCCAGCAGCTTGGCCGGACAGGGGCGAGGTTCACCCCTCCACTTT.